This T cell receptor beta chain was sequenced during a study of blood T cell repertoires in COVID-19. Study in general: Material from acute and convalescent COVID-19 was sourced from the United States, Italy and Spain. Nucleic acid was either cDNA or gDNA, and it came from T cells, B-cell-depleted T cells, or PBMCs.

Original processing notes: Researchers report that nucleated cell counts were estimated from reference gene primer amplification. Repertoires were generated with immunoSEQ multiplex PCR, while TCRdb's copy carries only in-frame clones and drops some. For V, J and clone size, that table is used; D and trimming come from the DNA. The sample consists of around 97,000 clones, over 70% of them appearing once. CDR1 and CDR2 from the germline V gene are LNHDA and SQIVND (reference sequence). V was trimmed by 5 bases and J by 3 bases, leaving 10 bases between them. The CDR3 covers 14 residues. The source of this sequence is a human donor in a cohort sampled during active or convalescent COVID-19. Sequencing was performed on peripheral blood. The rearrangement links TRBV19 to TRBJ2-2, with D tentatively TRBD2 (5 bases). CDR3 sequence: CASSPRGYTGELFF. The CDR3 DNA sequence: TGTGCCAGTAGTCCACGGGGATACACCGGGGAGCTGTTTTTT.